These 26 T cell receptor beta chains were all obtained from the same sample, sequenced in a study of T cell repertoires in cytomegalovirus infection. TCRdb independently ran MiXCR on the reads; one entry per CDR3 protein. The sample includes approximately 590,000 distinct CDR3 sequences, approximately 40% of them seen just once. These TCRs' antigens remain unknown. Sequenced here: cultured PBMCs, sampled from culture after CMV antigen stimulation. Every receptor here comes from a human donor in good health (CMV status not recorded). Some clones in this sample may be carry-over from other donors' samples.

This clonotype occurred many times. This chain uses TRBV7-2 with TRBJ2-5; 8 bases align to TRBD2. Germline values: CDR1 SGHTA, CDR2 FQGNSA. Unmatched junction bases numbered 11, after V lost 1 base and J lost 4 bases. This CDR3 spans 17 amino acids. CDR3 amino acids: CASSLGLAGTRRETQYF. The CDR3 coding sequence is TGTGCCAGCAGCTTAGGGCTAGCGGGCACCCGGCGAGAGACCCAGTACTTC.

The chain has TRBV12-3 or TRBV12-4 and TRBJ2-7; D is perhaps TRBD2 (5 bases). CDR3 length: 14 amino acids. Trimming pared 4 bases from V and 2 bases from J, leaving 12 bases between. In DNA, the CDR3 is TGTGCCAGCAGTTCACTGGAGGTTACCTACGAGCAGTACTTC. Protein sequence: CASSSLEVTYEQYF.

The rearrangement joins TRBV11-2 to TRBJ2-2; TRBD1 matches at 9 bases. The length of the CDR3 is 14 residues. Germline trimming cut 5 bases from V and 8 bases from J; bases unmatched to any gene: 6. Germline V lookup: CDR1 SGHAT, CDR2 FQNNGV. The CDR3 nucleotides read TGTGCCAGCAGCCTACCACAGGGGGCAGGGGAGCTGTTTTTT. As protein: CASSLPQGAGELFF.

The chain carries TRBV7-9 and TRBJ2-7; maybe TRBD2 (6 bases). Germline lookup yields CDR1 SEHNR and CDR2 FQNEAQ (reference sequence). This CDR3 contains 15 residues. Trimming pared 5 bases from V and 0 bases from J, leaving 14 bases between. CDR3 region: CASSARDGGSYEQYF. The CDR3, as DNA: TGTGCCAGCAGCGCCCGGGACGGGGGCTCCTACGAGCAGTACTTC.

This clonotype was picked up a small number of times. This chain joins TRBV6-2 or TRBV6-3 and TRBJ2-1; D remains ambiguous. The CDR3 extends over 17 amino acids. The V gene lost 0 bases and the J gene lost 3 bases, with 15 bases spanning the gap. Germline CDR1 reads MNHEY; CDR2 reads SVGEGT. CDR3 DNA sequence: TGTGCCAGCAGTTACTCGAGACGTGGCATTAACTACAATGAGCAGTTCTTC. Amino acids: CASSYSRRGINYNEQFF.

This clonotype has ten or more counts. The genes are TRBV7-8 and TRBJ2-7; a weak D match, TRBD2 (5 bases). CDR1 SGHVS and CDR2 FQNEAQ come from the germline V gene. V gave up 6 bases and J gave up 3 bases, with 9 bases separating them. CDR3 length: 12 residues. CDR3 coding DNA: TGTGCCAGCAGTCCCCGGGGCTACGAGCAGTACTTC. This translates into CASSPRGYEQYF.

The rearrangement uses TRBV19 and TRBJ2-1; D is unresolved. The CDR3 sequence is 16 residues long. V lost 5 bases to trimming and J lost 0 bases, with 14 bases between them. Germline CDR1 reads LNHDA; CDR2 reads SQIVND (reference sequence). The CDR3 nucleotides are TGTGCCAGTAGTTTGACTCGAGTCCCCTCCTACAATGAGCAGTTCTTC. Amino acid sequence: CASSLTRVPSYNEQFF.

This clonotype has more than one count but fewer than ten. The chain joins TRBV6-6 to TRBJ1-6; D call uncertain. This CDR3 region has 17 residues. Trimming pared 6 bases from V and 0 bases from J, leaving 15 bases between. CDR1 and CDR2 (germline): MNHNY, SVGAGI (reference sequence). The CDR3 DNA reads TGTGCCAGCAGGGGCTTACAATGGGACTCCTATAATTCACCCCTCCACTTT. As protein: CASRGLQWDSYNSPLHF.

This chain uses TRBV5-4 with TRBJ2-1; D not resolved. CDR3 size: 15 residues. The germline V gene has CDR1 SGHNT and CDR2 YYREEE (reference sequence). The V gene lost 2 bases and the J gene lost 0 bases, with 9 bases spanning the gap. The CDR3 spells CASSLRASSYNEQFF. The CDR3 bases are TGTGCCAGCAGCTTAAGGGCTAGCTCCTACAATGAGCAGTTCTTC. The full variable domain, in which reference TRBV5-4 and TRBJ2-1 provide the parts outside the CDR3, is ETGVTQSPTHLIKTRGQQVTLRCSSQSGHNTVSWYQQALGQGPQFIFQYYREEENGRGNFPPRFSGLQFPNYSSELNVNALELDDSALYLCASSLRASSYNEQFFGPGTRLTVL.

This clonotype has at least ten counts. This chain links TRBV7-2 with TRBJ2-7; 7 nucleotides line up with TRBD1. V gave up 6 bases and J gave up 3 bases; unmatched junction bases: 8. Germline CDR1 reads SGHTA; CDR2 reads FQGNSA. CDR3 size: 14 residues. In nucleotides, the CDR3 is TGTGCCAGCAGTATCGGACAGGCTAACTACGAGCAGTACTTC. Its translation: CASSIGQANYEQYF.

This clonotype has only a few counts. The chain recombines TRBV7-2 with TRBJ2-1, with 9 bases matching TRBD2. Germline CDR1 SGHTA, CDR2 FQGNSA. The CDR3 contains 16 residues. Germline trimming cut 6 bases from V and 0 bases from J; bases unmatched to any gene: 6. The CDR3 region is CASSYLAGTSYNEQFF. The CDR3 DNA follows: TGTGCCAGCAGTTACCTAGCGGGAACCTCCTACAATGAGCAGTTCTTC.

The chain employs TRBV4-3 and TRBJ2-1; 8 bases align to TRBD2. The J segment lost 13 bases and the V segment lost 0 bases, leaving 5 bases of the junction unmatched. The CDR3 is 13 amino acids. Germline values: CDR1 LGHNA, CDR2 YSLEER. The CDR3 loop reads CASSQDPGLAQFF. The CDR3, as DNA: TGCGCCAGCAGCCAAGATCCCGGACTAGCTCAGTTCTTC.

The gene calls are TRBV7-2 and TRBJ2-1, with D maybe TRBD2 (5 bases). The CDR3 covers 14 residues. V shed 4 bases and J shed 8 bases, with 15 bases lying between them. The germline CDR1 and CDR2 sequences are SGHTA and FQGNSA. The CDR3 bases are TGTGCCAGCAGCTCAGTACTAGGTGACGATGAGCAGTTCTTC. Translating it yields CASSSVLGDDEQFF.

This clonotype has only one observation. CDR3: CASSSGRAQETQYF. As DNA, the CDR3 is TGTGCCAGCAGCTCAGGTCGGGCCCAAGAGACCCAGTACTTC. The rearrangement links TRBV7-8 to TRBJ2-5, with D unclear. Germline CDR1 is SGHVS and CDR2 is FQNEAQ. Between the trimmed V and J ends, which lost 4 bases and 1 base, there was a span of 10 bases. The CDR3 sequence is 14 residues long. Supplemented by reference TRBV7-8 and TRBJ2-5, the full variable domain reads GAGVSQSPRYKVAKRGQDVALRCDPISGHVSLFWYQQALGQGPEFLTYFQNEAQLDKSGLPSDRFFAERPEGSVSTLKIQRTQQEDSAVYLCASSSGRAQETQYFGPGTRLLVL.

The rearrangement links TRBV7-8 to TRBJ2-3; D uncertain. The ends were cut back, 5 bases at V and 5 bases at J, with 23 bases in the middle. The CDR3 has 17 amino acids. Germline V CDR1 and CDR2: SGHVS, FQNEAQ. The chain's CDR3 is CASSPPGPILSGDTQYF. The CDR3 DNA reads TGTGCCAGCAGCCCCCCCGGGCCGATACTAAGTGGAGATACGCAGTATTTT.

The chain couples TRBV18 to TRBJ2-3, with D possibly matching TRBD1 (6 bases). Trimming removed 0 bases at V and 6 bases at J, with 13 bases between. The CDR3 sequence is 15 residues long. Germline assignment: CDR1 KGHSH and CDR2 LQKENI. Here the CDR3 reads CASSPPDSPPDTQYF. CDR3 coding DNA: TGTGCCAGCTCACCACCGGACAGTCCCCCCGATACGCAGTATTTT.

The gene calls are TRBV4-3 and TRBJ2-7, with 7 bases fitting TRBD1. The CDR3 loop spans 14 amino acids. The germline V gene has CDR1 LGHNA and CDR2 YSLEER. V shed 3 bases and J 1 base; nucleotides not matched to a gene: 3. The CDR3 spells CASSQATGSYEQYF. The CDR3 region has the DNA TGCGCCAGCAGCCAGGCGACAGGGTCCTACGAGCAGTACTTC.

This clonotype came up a few times. The chain combines TRBV7-2 with TRBJ1-1; D not certain. V lost 0 bases to trimming and J lost 4 bases, with 12 bases between them. This CDR3 has 15 residues. Germline assignment: CDR1 SGHTA and CDR2 FQGNSA. The CDR3 bases are TGTGCCAGCAGCTTAGCCCGGGGTGGGGTCACTGAAGCTTTCTTT. This gives the protein CASSLARGGVTEAFF. Complete variable domain (other parts from reference TRBV7-2 and TRBJ1-1): GAGVSQSPSNKVTEKGKDVELRCDPISGHTALYWYRQSLGQGLEFLIYFQGNSAPDKSGLPSDRFSAERTGGSVSTLTIQRTQQEDSAVYLCASSLARGGVTEAFFGQGTRLTVV.

This clonotype was detected only a few times. The chain uses TRBV19 and TRBJ2-2; no clear D. Per the germline V gene, CDR1 is LNHDA and CDR2 is SQIVND (reference sequence). CDR3 length: 15 amino acids. V lost 3 bases to trimming and J lost 7 bases, with 15 bases between them. The CDR3 DNA sequence: TGTGCCAGTAGTATTTTTATCGGAGATCTCGGGGAGCTGTTTTTT. Translated: CASSIFIGDLGELFF.

The chain employs TRBV5-4 and TRBJ2-1, with 9 nucleotides matching TRBD2. This CDR3 region has 16 residues. The V gene's germline CDR1 is SGHNT and CDR2 YYREEE (reference sequence). Losses at the gene ends were 0 bases for V and 4 bases for J; bases not matched to a gene: 5. The CDR3 DNA follows: TGTGCCAGCAGCTTGGGGGGCGGGAGGGGGTACAATGAGCAGTTCTTC. Translated, it gives CASSLGGGRGYNEQFF.

This chain connects TRBV12-3 or TRBV12-4 to TRBJ2-4, with a weak D call TRBD1 (6 bases). V was trimmed by 5 bases and J by 2 bases, leaving 10 bases between them. This CDR3 is 14 amino acids long. The CDR3 loop reads CASSKGGTKNIQYF. The CDR3 DNA reads TGTGCCAGCAGTAAAGGGGGTACCAAAAACATTCAGTACTTC.

In its sample, this clonotype was seen a few times. This chain joins TRBV7-9 and TRBJ2-1; D is undetermined. Germline V lookup: CDR1 SEHNR, CDR2 FQNEAQ (reference sequence). Trimming pared 5 bases from V and 9 bases from J, leaving 8 bases between. There are 11 residues in the CDR3. Here the CDR3 reads CASSPRVEQFF. For the CDR3, the DNA is TGTGCCAGCAGCCCTCGCGTTGAGCAGTTCTTC.

The chain is built from TRBV7-2 and TRBJ2-7, with a tentative D call TRBD1 (6 bases). The V end was cut by 5 bases, the J end by 5 bases, with 13 bases between. The CDR3 has 13 amino acids. Germline-derived CDR1 and CDR2 are SGHTA and FQGNSA. The CDR3 spells CASSQFRGHEQYF. The CDR3, as DNA: TGTGCCAGCAGCCAATTCAGGGGCCACGAGCAGTACTTC.

This clonotype has just a few counts. The chain carries TRBV7-2 and TRBJ2-3; 11 bases agree with TRBD2. The CDR3 has 16 residues. Germline V gene sequence: CDR1 SGHTA, CDR2 FQGNSA. The ends lost 5 bases at V and 7 bases at J; junction bases unmatched: 11. Written as DNA, the CDR3 is TGTGCCAGCAGCGTGACTAGCGGGAACTTCGATAATACGCAGTATTTT. Encoded protein: CASSVTSGNFDNTQYF.

The chain has TRBV7-6 and TRBJ2-7, with D unclear. V lost 4 bases to trimming and J lost 6 bases, with 10 bases between them. The CDR3 covers 12 residues. Germline CDR1 is SGHVS and CDR2 is FNYEAQ. DNA for the CDR3: TGTGCCAGCAGCTCTCCACTTGCCGAGCAGTACTTC. The encoded protein is CASSSPLAEQYF.

The chain couples TRBV7-2 to TRBJ2-5, with D tentatively TRBD1 or TRBD2 (7 bases each). The V gene lost 5 bases and the J gene lost 8 bases, with 18 bases spanning the gap. Germline V gene sequence: CDR1 SGHTA, CDR2 FQGNSA. The length of the CDR3 is 14 residues. CDR3 in DNA: TGTGCCAGCAGCCCCCAAGGGGGGGACAGAACCCAGTACTTC. Protein: CASSPQGGDRTQYF.